This paragraph covers one T cell receptor (beta chain) sequence. This specimen belongs to a study of blood T cell repertoires in COVID-19. Across the whole study: Researchers got acute and convalescent COVID-19 samples from the United States, Italy and Spain. T cells, B-cell-depleted T cells, or PBMCs provided the cDNA or gDNA that served as material.

Germline V gene lookup returns CDR1 SGDLS and CDR2 YYNGEE. CDR3 length equals 14 residues. With 0 bases clipped from V and 8 bases from J, the junction kept 5 bases outside the gene matches. Authors' methods: Estimates of nucleated cell counts were drawn from the amplification of reference gene primers. The protocol was immunoSEQ multiplex PCR, while the TCRdb copy is restricted to in-frame clones and leaves out a portion. Clone size and V and J calls were adopted from that table, with D and trimming inferred from the DNA. The table shows about 220,000 clones, with over 70% occurring only once. This clonotype originated in a woman between 70 and 85 years old with acute or convalescent COVID-19. The sequenced material came from peripheral blood. The rearrangement links TRBV9 to TRBJ2-1, with TRBD2 matching over 7 bases. The CDR3 sequence is CASSVGSRGDEQFF. Here the CDR3 DNA reads TGTGCCAGCAGCGTAGGGTCCCGGGGGGATGAGCAGTTCTTC.